This entry is about one T cell receptor beta chain. The antigen it binds to is not known. The sample holds no much larger clone one base away, and base qualities are not on file. The data belong to a study of blood T cell repertoires in COVID-19 (dated by TCRdb to the early 2020s). About the study as a whole: Samples from collaborators originated in the United States, Italy and Spain and spanned both the acute and convalescent phases of COVID-19. The material from the prospective study consisted of cDNA or gDNA derived from T cells, B-cell-depleted T cells, or PBMCs. The dataset comprised deeply sampled blood TCRbeta repertoires from subjects exposed to, actively infected with, or recovered from COVID-19. The repertoires were made available in a free public database intended to serve as a resource for research on the immune response to SARS-CoV-2. The samples were drawn from two sources: the first 160 participants of the ongoing ImmuneRACE study, and 1,254 subjects contributed by 6 global collaborators. Nearly every sample came with metadata listing a de-identified subject ID, COVID-19 status, age in years and sex. Where available, HLA class I and class II types were taken from metadata supplied by the sample provider and were not determined by assay-based typing. Results and caveats for the whole study, not just this receptor: Clinical and demographic metadata were provided uncurated, with the amount varying by source and participant.

In Seattle, one collaborating source enrolled patients while the infection was active and tracked those patients longitudinally over the course of disease. Collaborating institutions collected whole blood in K2EDTA tubes following their own protocols. For TCRbeta analysis, collaborators shipped samples in one of three forms: frozen whole blood, isolated PBMCs, or DNA extracted from either of those sample types. The immunoSEQ Assay, a bias-controlled multiplex PCR, was used to amplify TCRbeta CDR3 regions from genomic DNA. As for the original processing: Nucleated cell counts per sample were estimated from amplification of reference gene primers within the assay. To quantify the absolute abundance of each unique TCRbeta CDR3 rearrangement, sequence reads were collapsed and filtered. Productive Simpson clonality was computed per sample as the square root of Simpson's diversity index over productive rearrangements. TCRdb re-hosts the immuneACCESS table, in-frame sequences only. Its copies lack some clones; in the studies checked, an unresolved V gene accounts for under half of them, and the cause for the rest is not known. The V and J calls and clone size were taken over from that table, and D and trimming were inferred from the DNA. Counted in this sample were approximately 260,000 clones; approximately 89% of them appeared once. In total, the top ten clones hold about 10% of the sample.

The CDR3 contains 15 residues, cysteine and phenylalanine counted. CDR3 DNA only is kept here, 45 bases in frame from base 1. V is clipped by 0 bases and J by 2 bases, and the sequence between their germline boundaries is 11 bases long. Looking up the germline V gene yields CDR1 SGHRS and CDR2 YFSETQ. The receptor was isolated from a woman in her 70s with COVID-19, enrolled during active disease. Sequences were obtained from peripheral blood. Recombination linked TRBV5-1 to TRBJ1-1; the D gene is not confidently resolved. The DNA sequence is as follows: TGCGCCAGCAGCTTGGAAGGAGGATTTAACACTGAAGCTTTCTTT. Translated, this is CASSLEGGFNTEAFF.